This TCR beta chain came from a study of blood T cell repertoires in COVID-19. Profiling relied on immunoSEQ multiplex PCR, and the TCRdb table lists in-frame clones only, not all of them. The table records about 250,000 clones, 70% to 90% of them present only once. This TCR was sampled from a human donor with COVID-19, enrolled during active disease. The donor label of this sample is uncertain. The source material was peripheral blood.

CDR3 protein: CASSLSLAGGTDTQYF. The CDR3 DNA reads as TGTGCCAGCAGCTTGTCTCTAGCGGGTGGCACAGATACGCAGTATTTT. The V and J genes are TRBV5-4 and TRBJ2-3; 8 bases are a match to TRBD2. With 1 base clipped from V and 1 base from J, the junction kept 5 bases outside the gene matches. Germline CDR1 is SGHNT and CDR2 is YYREEE (reference sequence). This CDR3 region has 16 residues. The entire variable domain, with the rest obtained from reference TRBV5-4 and TRBJ2-3, is as follows: ETGVTQSPTHLIKTRGQQVTLRCSSQSGHNTVSWYQQALGQGPQFIFQYYREEENGRGNFPPRFSGLQFPNYSSELNVNALELDDSALYLCASSLSLAGGTDTQYFGPGTRLTVL.